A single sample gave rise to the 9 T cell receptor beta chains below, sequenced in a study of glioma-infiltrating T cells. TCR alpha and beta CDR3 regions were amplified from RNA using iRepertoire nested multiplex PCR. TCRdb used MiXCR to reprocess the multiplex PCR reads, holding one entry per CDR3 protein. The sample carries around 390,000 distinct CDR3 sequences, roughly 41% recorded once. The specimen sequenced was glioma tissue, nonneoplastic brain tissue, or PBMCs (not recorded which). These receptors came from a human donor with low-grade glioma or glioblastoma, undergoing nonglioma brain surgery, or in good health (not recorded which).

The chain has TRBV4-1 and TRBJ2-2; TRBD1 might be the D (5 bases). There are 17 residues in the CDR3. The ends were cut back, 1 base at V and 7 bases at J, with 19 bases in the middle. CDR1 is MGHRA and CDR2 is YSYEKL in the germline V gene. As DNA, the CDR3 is TGCGCCAGCAGCCAAGGGAGTCTCTGGACAAGAAGCGGGGAGCTGTTTTTT. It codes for CASSQGSLWTRSGELFF.

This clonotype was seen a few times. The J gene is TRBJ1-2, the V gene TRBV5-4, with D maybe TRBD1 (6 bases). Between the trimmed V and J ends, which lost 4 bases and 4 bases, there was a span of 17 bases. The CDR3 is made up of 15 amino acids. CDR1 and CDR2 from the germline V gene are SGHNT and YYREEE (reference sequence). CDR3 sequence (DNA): TGTGCCAGCAGCCAAAAGGACAGCTCCGGCTATGGCTACACCTTC. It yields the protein CASSQKDSSGYGYTF.

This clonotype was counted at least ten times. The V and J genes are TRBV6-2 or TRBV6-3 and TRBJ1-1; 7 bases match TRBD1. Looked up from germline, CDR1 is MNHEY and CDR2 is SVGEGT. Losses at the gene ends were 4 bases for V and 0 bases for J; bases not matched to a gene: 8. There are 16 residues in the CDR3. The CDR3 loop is CASSFFTGTVNTEAFF. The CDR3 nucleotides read TGTGCCAGCAGTTTCTTTACTGGGACAGTGAACACTGAAGCTTTCTTT.

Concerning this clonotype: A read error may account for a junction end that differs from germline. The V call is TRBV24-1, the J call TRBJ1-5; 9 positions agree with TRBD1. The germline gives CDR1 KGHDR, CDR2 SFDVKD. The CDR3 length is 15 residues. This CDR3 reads CAISETGQGNQPQHF. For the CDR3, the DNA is TGTGCCATCAGTGAGACTGGACAGGGGAATCAGCCCCAGCATTTT.

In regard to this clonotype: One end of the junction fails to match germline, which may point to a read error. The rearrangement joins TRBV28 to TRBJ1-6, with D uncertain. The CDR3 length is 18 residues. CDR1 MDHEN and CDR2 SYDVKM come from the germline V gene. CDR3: CASSSLGREFRDNSRLHF. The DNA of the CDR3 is TGTGCCAGCAGTTCCCTTGGAAGGGAATTCCGAGACAATTCACGCCTCCACTTT.

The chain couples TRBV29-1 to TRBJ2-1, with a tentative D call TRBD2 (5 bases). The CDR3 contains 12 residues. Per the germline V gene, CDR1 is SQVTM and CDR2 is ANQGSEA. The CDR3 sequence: CPPGSWYNEQFF. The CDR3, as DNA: TGCCCGCCGGGGAGTTGGTACAATGAGCAGTTCTTC.

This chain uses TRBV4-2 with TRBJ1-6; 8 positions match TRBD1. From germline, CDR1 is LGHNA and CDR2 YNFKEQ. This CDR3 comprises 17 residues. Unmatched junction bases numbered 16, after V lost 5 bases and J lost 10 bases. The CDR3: CASSGWTGNGGASPLHF. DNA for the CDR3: TGTGCCAGCAGCGGGTGGACAGGGAACGGGGGCGCATCACCCCTCCACTTT.

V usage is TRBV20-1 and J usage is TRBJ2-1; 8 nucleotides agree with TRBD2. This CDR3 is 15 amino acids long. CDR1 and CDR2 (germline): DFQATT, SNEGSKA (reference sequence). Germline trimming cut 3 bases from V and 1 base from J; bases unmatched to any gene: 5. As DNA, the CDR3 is TGCAGTGCTAGGAGGACTAGCCATTCCTACAATGAGCAGTTCTTC. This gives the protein CSARRTSHSYNEQFF.

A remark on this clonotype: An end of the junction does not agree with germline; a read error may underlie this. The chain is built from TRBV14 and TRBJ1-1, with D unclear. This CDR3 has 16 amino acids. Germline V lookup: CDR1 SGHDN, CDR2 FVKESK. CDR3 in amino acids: CGSSQGPGFMNTEAFF. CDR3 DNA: TGTGGCAGCAGCCAAGGGCCAGGATTCATGAACACTGAAGCTTTCTTT.